The table lists the clone carrying this T cell receptor beta chain with a few counts. As yet, its antigen is unknown. The data were obtained in a study of blood T cells in healthy people across ages. The wider study: Per two T cells, template switching captured roughly one barcoded beta molecule. General study points: Fewer expanded clones and more diversity marked long-lived versus aged donors. Among T cells, TCR beta diversity per million cells dropped roughly linearly as age rose.

PCR was performed a second time for about 6 to 12 cycles using a sample-barcoded 5' primer and a J-beta primer mix. MiXCR was run by TCRdb on the 5' RACE reads, yielding one entry per CDR3 protein. Here the sample spans more than 1.4 million distinct CDR3 sequences, approximately 42% being singletons. Donors were healthy Caucasian individuals from Russia aged roughly 6 to 95. Trimming removed 3 bases from V and 0 bases from J, with 9 bases in between. Looked up from germline, CDR1 is MDHEN and CDR2 is SYDVKM. The CDR3 sequence is 14 residues long. The TCR comes from a woman in her late teens or twenties in good health. The sample consisted of blood. V usage is TRBV28 and J usage is TRBJ2-7; D gene uncertain. CDR3 coding DNA: TGTGCCAGCAGTTTTTCTCAGAGCTCCTACGAGCAGTACTTC. Its translation: CASSFSQSSYEQYF.